The clone carrying this TCR beta chain was counted once. This record comes from a study of technical replicates of blood from a few donors. Clones were sequenced by immunoSEQ multiplex PCR, and TCRdb holds only the in-frame ones, with some missing. The repertoire holds about 98,000 clones, with 90% to 97% as singletons. Sequencing was carried out using T cells isolated from PBMCs. The origin of this receptor is a human donor in good health.

CDR3 in DNA: TGCGCCAGCAGTAGACAGGGGAGATTGGGGGAGACCCAGTACTTC. This translates into CASSRQGRLGETQYF. The chain carries TRBV5-1 and TRBJ2-5; 8 nucleotides line up with TRBD1. Germline values: CDR1 SGHRS, CDR2 YFSETQ. There are 15 residues in the CDR3. With 5 bases clipped from V and 5 bases from J, the junction kept 11 bases outside the gene matches.